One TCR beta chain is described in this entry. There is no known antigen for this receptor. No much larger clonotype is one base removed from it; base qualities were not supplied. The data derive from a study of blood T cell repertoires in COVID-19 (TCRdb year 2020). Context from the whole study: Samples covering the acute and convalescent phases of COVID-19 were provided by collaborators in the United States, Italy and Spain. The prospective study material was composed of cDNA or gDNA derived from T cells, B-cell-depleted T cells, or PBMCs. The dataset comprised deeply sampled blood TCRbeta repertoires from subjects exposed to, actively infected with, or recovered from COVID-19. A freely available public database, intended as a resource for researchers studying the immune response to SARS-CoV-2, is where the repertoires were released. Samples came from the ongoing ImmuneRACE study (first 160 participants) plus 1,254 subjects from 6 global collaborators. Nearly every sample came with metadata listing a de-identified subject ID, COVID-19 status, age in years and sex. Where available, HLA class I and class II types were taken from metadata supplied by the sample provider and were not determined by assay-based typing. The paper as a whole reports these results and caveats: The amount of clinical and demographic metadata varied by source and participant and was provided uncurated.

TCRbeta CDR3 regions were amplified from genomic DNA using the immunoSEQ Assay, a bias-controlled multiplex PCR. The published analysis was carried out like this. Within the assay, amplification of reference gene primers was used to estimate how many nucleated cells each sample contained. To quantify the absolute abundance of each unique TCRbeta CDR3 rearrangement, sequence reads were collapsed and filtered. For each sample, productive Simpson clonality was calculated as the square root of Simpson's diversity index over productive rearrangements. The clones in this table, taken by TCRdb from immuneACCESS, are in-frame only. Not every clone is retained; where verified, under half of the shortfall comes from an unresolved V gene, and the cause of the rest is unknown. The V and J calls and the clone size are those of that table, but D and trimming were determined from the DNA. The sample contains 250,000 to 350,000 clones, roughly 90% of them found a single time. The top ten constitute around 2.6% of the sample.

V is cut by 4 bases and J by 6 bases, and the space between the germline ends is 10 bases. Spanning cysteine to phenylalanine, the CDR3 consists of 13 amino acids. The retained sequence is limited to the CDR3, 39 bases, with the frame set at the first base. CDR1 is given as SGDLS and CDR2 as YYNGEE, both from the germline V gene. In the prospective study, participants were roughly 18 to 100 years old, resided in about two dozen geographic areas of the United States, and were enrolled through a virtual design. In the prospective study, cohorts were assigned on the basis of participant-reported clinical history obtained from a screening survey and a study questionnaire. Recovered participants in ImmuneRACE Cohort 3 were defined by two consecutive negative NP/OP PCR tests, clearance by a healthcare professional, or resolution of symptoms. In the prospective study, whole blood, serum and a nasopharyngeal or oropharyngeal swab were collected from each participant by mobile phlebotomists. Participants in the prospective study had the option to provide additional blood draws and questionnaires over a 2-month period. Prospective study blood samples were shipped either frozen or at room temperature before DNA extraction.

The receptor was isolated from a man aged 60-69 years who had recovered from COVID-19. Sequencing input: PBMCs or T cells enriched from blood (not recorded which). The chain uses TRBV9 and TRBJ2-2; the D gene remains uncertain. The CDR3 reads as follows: CASSTRLAGELFF. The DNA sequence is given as TGTGCCAGCAGCACCAGGCTTGCCGGGGAGCTGTTTTTT. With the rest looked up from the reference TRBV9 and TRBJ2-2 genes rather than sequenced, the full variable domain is DSGVTQTPKHLITATGQRVTLRCSPRSGDLSVYWYQQSLDQGLQFLIQYYNGEERAKGNILERFSAQQFPDLHSELNLSSLELGDSALYFCASSTRLAGELFFGEGSRLTVL.